This T cell receptor (beta chain) comes out of a study of T cell responses to AZD1222 COVID-19 vaccine. Findings and caveats of the study: Females made up more of the donors, who were largely white British, and clonal diversity may have come out too low. At 160-218 and 743-854, vaccine-associated CD4 TCRs were dominant, and they spanned spike.

This CDR3 is 16 amino acids long. Trimming took 9 bases from V and 0 from J, leaving 20 bases between them. CDR1 is MNHEY, CDR2 SMNVEV, per germline (reference sequence). Remarks on this clone: Its antigen is unidentified.

The repertoire was sequenced with immunoSEQ multiplex PCR; TCRdb's copy has only in-frame clones and lacks some. The sample includes 170,000 or so clones, 90% of them seen just once. The chain recombines TRBV27 with TRBJ1-2; D is unresolved. The material sequenced was peripheral blood, taken on day 0 of AZD1222 vaccination. The source is an adult in good health. CDR3 protein: CARDNVGSEANYGYTF. CDR3 nucleotide sequence: TGTGCCAGGGATAACGTGGGGTCCGAAGCTAACTATGGCTACACCTTC.